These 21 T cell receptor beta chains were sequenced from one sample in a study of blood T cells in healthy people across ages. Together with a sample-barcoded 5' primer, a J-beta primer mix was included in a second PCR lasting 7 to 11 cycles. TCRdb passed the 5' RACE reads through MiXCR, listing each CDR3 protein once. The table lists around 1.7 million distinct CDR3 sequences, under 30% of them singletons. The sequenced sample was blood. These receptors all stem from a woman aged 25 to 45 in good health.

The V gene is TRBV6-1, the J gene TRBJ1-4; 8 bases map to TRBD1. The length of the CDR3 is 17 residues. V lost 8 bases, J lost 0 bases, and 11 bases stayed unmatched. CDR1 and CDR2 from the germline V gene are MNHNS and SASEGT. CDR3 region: CASVVRDRSSTNEKLFF. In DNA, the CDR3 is TGTGCCAGCGTGGTACGGGACAGGTCTTCAACTAATGAAAAACTGTTTTTT.

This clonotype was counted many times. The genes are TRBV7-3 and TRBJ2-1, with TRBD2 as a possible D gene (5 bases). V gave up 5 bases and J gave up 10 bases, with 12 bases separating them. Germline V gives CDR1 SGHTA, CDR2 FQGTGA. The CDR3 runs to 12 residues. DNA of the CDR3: TGTGCCAGCAGCCCCGGGGAGACGGAGCAGTTCTTC. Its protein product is CASSPGETEQFF.

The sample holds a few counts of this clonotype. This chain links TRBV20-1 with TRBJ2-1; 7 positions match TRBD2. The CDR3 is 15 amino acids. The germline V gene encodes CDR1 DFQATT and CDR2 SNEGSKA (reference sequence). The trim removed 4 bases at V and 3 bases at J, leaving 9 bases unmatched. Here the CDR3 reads CSATRGRADYNEQFF. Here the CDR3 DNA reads TGCAGTGCTACCCGGGGGAGGGCCGACTACAATGAGCAGTTCTTC.

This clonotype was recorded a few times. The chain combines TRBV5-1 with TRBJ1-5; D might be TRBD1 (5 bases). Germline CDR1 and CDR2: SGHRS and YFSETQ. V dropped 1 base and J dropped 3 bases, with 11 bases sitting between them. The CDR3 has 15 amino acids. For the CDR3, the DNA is TGCGCCAGCAGCTTGACCTGGGGCGCCAATCAGCCCCAGCATTTT. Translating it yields CASSLTWGANQPQHF.

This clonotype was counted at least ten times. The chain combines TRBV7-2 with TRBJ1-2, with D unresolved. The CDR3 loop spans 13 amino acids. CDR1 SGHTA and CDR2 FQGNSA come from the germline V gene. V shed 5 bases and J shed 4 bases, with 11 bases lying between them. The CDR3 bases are TGTGCCAGCAGCCCGGCCGGCCGCTATGGCTACACCTTC. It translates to CASSPAGRYGYTF.

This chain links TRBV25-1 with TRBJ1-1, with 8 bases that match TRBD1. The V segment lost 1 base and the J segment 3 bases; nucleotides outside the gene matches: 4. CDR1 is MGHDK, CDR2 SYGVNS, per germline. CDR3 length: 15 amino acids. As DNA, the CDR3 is TGTGCCAGCAGTGAATCCAGGACAGGGTACACTGAAGCTTTCTTT. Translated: CASSESRTGYTEAFF.

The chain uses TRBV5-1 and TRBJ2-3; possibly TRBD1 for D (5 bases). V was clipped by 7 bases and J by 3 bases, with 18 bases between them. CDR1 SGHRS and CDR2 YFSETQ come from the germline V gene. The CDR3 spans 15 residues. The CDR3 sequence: CASARGVGRTDTQYF. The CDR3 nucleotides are TGCGCCAGCGCAAGGGGTGTGGGGCGGACAGATACGCAGTATTTT.

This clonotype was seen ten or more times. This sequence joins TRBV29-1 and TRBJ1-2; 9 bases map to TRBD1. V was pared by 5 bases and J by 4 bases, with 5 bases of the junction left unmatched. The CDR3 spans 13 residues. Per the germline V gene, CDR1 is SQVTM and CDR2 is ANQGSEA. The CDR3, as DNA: TGCAGCGTTCCGGGACAGGGAGTCTATGGCTACACCTTC. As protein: CSVPGQGVYGYTF.

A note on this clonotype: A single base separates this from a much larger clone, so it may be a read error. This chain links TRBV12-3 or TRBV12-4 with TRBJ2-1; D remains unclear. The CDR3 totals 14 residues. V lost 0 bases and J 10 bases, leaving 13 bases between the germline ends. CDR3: CASSLARASYEQFF. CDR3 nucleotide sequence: TGTGCCAGCAGTTTAGCAAGGGCCTCCTACGAGCAGTTCTTC.

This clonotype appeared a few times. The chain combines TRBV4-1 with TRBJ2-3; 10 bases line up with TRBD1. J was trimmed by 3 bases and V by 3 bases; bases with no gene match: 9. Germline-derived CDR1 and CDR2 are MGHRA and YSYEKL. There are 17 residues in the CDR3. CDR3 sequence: CASSHGMTGGATDTQYF. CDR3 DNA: TGCGCCAGCAGCCATGGGATGACAGGGGGCGCAACAGATACGCAGTATTTT.

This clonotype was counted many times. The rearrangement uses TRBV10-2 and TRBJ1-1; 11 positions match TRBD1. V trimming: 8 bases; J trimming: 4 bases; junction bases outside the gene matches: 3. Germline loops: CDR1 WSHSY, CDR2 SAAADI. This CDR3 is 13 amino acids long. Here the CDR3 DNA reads TGCGCCAGCGGGGACAGGGGGAGCACTGAAGCTTTCTTT. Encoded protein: CASGDRGSTEAFF.

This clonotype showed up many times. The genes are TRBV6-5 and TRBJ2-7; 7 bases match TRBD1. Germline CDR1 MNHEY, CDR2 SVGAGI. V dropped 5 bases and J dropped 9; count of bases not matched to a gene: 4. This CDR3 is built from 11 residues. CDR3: CASSTGVRQYF. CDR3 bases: TGTGCCAGCAGTACAGGGGTTCGGCAGTACTTC.

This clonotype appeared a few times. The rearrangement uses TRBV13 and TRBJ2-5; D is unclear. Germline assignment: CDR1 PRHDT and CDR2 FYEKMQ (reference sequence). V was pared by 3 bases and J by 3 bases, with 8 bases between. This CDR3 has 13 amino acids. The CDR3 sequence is CASSLWVEETQYF. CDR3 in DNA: TGTGCCAGCAGCTTGTGGGTCGAAGAGACCCAGTACTTC.

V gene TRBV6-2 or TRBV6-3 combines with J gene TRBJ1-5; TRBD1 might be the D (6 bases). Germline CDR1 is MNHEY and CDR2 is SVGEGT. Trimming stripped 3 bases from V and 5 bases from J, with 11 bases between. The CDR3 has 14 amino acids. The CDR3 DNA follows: TGTGCCAGCAGTTATGGGGGGCCAGATCAGCCCCAGCATTTT. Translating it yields CASSYGGPDQPQHF.

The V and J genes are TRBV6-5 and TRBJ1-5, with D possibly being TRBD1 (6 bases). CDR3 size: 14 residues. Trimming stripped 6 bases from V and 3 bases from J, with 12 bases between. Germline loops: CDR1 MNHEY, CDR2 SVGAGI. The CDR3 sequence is CASRGRGYNQPQHF. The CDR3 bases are TGTGCCAGCAGGGGCAGGGGATACAATCAGCCCCAGCATTTT.

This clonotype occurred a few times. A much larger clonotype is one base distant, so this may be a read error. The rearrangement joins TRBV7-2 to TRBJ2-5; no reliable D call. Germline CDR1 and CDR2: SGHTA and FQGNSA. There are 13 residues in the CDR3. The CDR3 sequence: CASSLNLQETRYF. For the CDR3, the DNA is TGTGCCAGCAGCTTAAATCTGCAAGAGACCCGGTACTTC.

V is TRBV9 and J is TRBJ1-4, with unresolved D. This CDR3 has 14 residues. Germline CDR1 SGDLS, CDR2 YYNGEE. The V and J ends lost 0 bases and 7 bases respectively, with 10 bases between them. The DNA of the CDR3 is TGTGCCAGCAGCGTAGGAGGGTCGAGTGAAAAACTGTTTTTT. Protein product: CASSVGGSSEKLFF.

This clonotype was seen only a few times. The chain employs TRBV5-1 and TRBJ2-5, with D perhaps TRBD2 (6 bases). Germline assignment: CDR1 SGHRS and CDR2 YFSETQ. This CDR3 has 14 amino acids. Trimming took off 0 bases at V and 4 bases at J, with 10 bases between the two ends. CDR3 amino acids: CASSLDQGGETQYF. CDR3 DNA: TGCGCCAGCAGCTTGGACCAGGGAGGAGAGACCCAGTACTTC. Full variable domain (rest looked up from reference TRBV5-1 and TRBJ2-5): KAGVTQTPRYLIKTRGQQVTLSCSPISGHRSVSWYQQTPGQGLQFLFEYFSETQRNKGNFPGRFSGRQFSNSRSEMNVSTLELGDSALYLCASSLDQGGETQYFGPGTRLLVL.

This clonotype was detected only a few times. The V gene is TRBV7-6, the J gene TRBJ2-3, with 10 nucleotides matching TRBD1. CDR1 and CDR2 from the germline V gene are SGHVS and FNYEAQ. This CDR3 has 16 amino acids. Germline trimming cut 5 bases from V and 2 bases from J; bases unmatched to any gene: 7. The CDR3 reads CASSAGQGFPTDTQYF. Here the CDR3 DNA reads TGTGCCAGCAGCGCGGGACAGGGGTTCCCCACAGATACGCAGTATTTT.

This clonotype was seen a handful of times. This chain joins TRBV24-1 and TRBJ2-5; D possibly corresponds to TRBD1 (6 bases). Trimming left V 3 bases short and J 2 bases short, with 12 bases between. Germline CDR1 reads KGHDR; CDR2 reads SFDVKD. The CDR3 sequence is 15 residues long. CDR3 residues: CATSDQRTEQETQYF. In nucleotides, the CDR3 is TGTGCCACCAGTGATCAGAGGACAGAACAAGAGACCCAGTACTTC.

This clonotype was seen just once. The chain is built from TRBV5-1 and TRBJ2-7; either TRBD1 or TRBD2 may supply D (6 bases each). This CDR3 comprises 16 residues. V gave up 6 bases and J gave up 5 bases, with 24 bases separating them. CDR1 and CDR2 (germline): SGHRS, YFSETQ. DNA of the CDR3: TGCGCCAGCACCCTAAAGGGGGGCTCAAGAGGCGACGAGCAGTACTTC. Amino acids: CASTLKGGSRGDEQYF.